This T cell receptor (beta chain) was sequenced during a study of CD4+ T cells in melanoma. Findings and limits, study-wide: CD8+ T cell, macrophage and B cell function reportedly correlated with neoantigen-specific CD4+ T cells. In melanoma, neoantigen-specific CD4+ T cells reportedly differed in differentiation state.

Method: immunoSEQ multiplex PCR; TCRdb's copy keeps in-frame clones and lacks some. The data contain some 110,000 clones, approximately 90% of them seen just once; the ten biggest clones take up 3% to 4%. As for this clone: Its antigen is undetermined. Its ends do not fully match the called genes, so a read error is possible.

Germline V gives CDR1 LNHDA, CDR2 SQIVND (reference sequence). This CDR3 has 14 amino acids. Sequencing input: peripheral blood. The sequence was collected from a human donor with melanoma. The chain couples TRBV19 to TRBJ1-3; TRBD1 might be the D (5 bases). The chain's CDR3 is CASIGTGFGNTIYF. DNA of the CDR3: TGTGCAAGTATTGGGACCGGGTTTGGAAACACCATATATTTT.